These T cell receptor beta chains were read from a single sample in a study of T cell responses to AZD1222 COVID-19 vaccine. The repertoire was sequenced with immunoSEQ multiplex PCR; TCRdb's copy has only in-frame clones and lacks some. The sample includes some 110,000 clones, more than 80% of them seen just once. The sequences come from peripheral blood, collected on day 0 of AZD1222 vaccination. These receptors all stem from an adult in good health. Each CDR3 is given with its conserved first and last residue. The D gene is left open where the match is weak. Clone size is not always given. Where it is, it says once, few, many or a class for expanded clones.

clone size: .; D gene: TRBD1; V gene: TRBV10-1; J gene: TRBJ2-7; CDR3 protein: CASSASGQGPSYEQYF; CDR3 DNA: TGCGCCAGCAGTGCTTCCGGACAGGGGCCCTCCTACGAGCAGTACTTC
clone size: .; D gene: .; V gene: TRBV13; J gene: TRBJ1-1; CDR3 protein: CASSFPKRGKTEAFF; CDR3 DNA: TGTGCCAGCAGCTTCCCCAAGAGGGGAAAAACTGAAGCTTTCTTT
clone size: .; D gene: TRBD1; V gene: TRBV28; J gene: TRBJ1-1; CDR3 protein: CASRERTGKSTEAFF; CDR3 DNA: TGTGCCAGCAGAGAAAGGACAGGGAAGAGCACTGAAGCTTTCTTT
clone size: once; D gene: .; V gene: TRBV19; J gene: TRBJ1-3; CDR3 protein: CASRQGPLEGNTIYF; CDR3 DNA: TGTGCCAGTCGTCAGGGGCCTCTCGAAGGAAACACCATATATTTT
clone size: .; D gene: .; V gene: TRBV7-2; J gene: TRBJ2-3; CDR3 protein: CASSLRYTGDTDTQYF; CDR3 DNA: TGTGCCAGCAGCTTACGGTATACGGGAGATACAGATACGCAGTATTTT
clone size: .; D gene: TRBD2; V gene: TRBV5-5; J gene: TRBJ2-2; CDR3 protein: CASSYLPGLAIIAGELFF; CDR3 DNA: TGTGCCAGCAGCTACTTACCGGGACTAGCGATTATAGCCGGGGAGCTGTTTTTT
clone size: .; D gene: .; V gene: TRBV10-3; J gene: TRBJ2-3; CDR3 protein: CAISEWGLDTDTQYF; CDR3 DNA: TGTGCCATCAGTGAGTGGGGACTCGACACAGATACGCAGTATTTT
clone size: .; D gene: .; V gene: TRBV2; J gene: TRBJ1-6; CDR3 protein: CASTRSLGSPLHF; CDR3 DNA: TGTGCCAGCACTCGGTCCCTGGGTTCACCCCTCCACTTT
clone size: once; D gene: .; V gene: TRBV7-3; J gene: TRBJ1-6; CDR3 protein: CASSLEGAGYSPLHF; CDR3 DNA: TGTGCCAGCAGCTTAGAAGGGGCAGGGTATTCACCCCTCCACTTT
clone size: .; D gene: .; V gene: TRBV5-1; J gene: TRBJ1-1; CDR3 protein: CASSLVGKGNTEAFF; CDR3 DNA: TGCGCCAGCAGCTTGGTGGGGAAGGGGAACACTGAAGCTTTCTTT
clone size: .; D gene: .; V gene: TRBV19; J gene: TRBJ1-5; CDR3 protein: CASSIYGGGNQPQHF; CDR3 DNA: TGTGCCAGTAGTATTTACGGGGGCGGCAATCAGCCCCAGCATTTT
clone size: .; D gene: TRBD2; V gene: TRBV4-2; J gene: TRBJ2-3; CDR3 protein: CASSQTSGEPDTQYF; CDR3 DNA: TGTGCCAGCAGCCAAACTAGCGGAGAGCCAGATACGCAGTATTTT
clone size: .; D gene: .; V gene: TRBV10-3; J gene: TRBJ2-3; CDR3 protein: CAIMGVRTDTQYF; CDR3 DNA: TGTGCCATCATGGGGGTTCGCACAGATACGCAGTATTTT
clone size: .; D gene: TRBD1; V gene: TRBV2; J gene: TRBJ2-7; CDR3 protein: CASSEGWTGRQYF; CDR3 DNA: TGTGCCAGCAGTGAAGGATGGACAGGGCGGCAGTACTTC
clone size: .; D gene: .; V gene: TRBV6-5; J gene: TRBJ1-3; CDR3 protein: CASRLGQTGNTIYF; CDR3 DNA: TGTGCCAGCAGACTAGGACAGACTGGAAACACCATATATTTT
clone size: once; D gene: .; V gene: TRBV2; J gene: TRBJ1-4; CDR3 protein: CASSGTRAGSF; CDR3 DNA: TGTGCCAGCAGTGGAACCCGGGCGGGGTCTTTT
clone size: .; D gene: TRBD1; V gene: TRBV7-8; J gene: TRBJ1-2; CDR3 protein: CASSSVTGDDYGYTF; CDR3 DNA: TGTGCCAGCAGCTCAGTGACAGGGGACGACTATGGCTACACCTTC
clone size: .; D gene: .; V gene: TRBV29-1; J gene: TRBJ2-7; CDR3 protein: CSVEVGGSSYEQYF; CDR3 DNA: TGCAGCGTTGAAGTGGGCGGAAGCTCCTACGAGCAGTACTTC
clone size: .; D gene: .; V gene: TRBV19; J gene: TRBJ2-1; CDR3 protein: CASSIPPGPYNEQFF; CDR3 DNA: TGTGCCAGTAGTATACCCCCCGGACCCTACAATGAGCAGTTCTTC
clone size: few; D gene: TRBD1; V gene: TRBV20-1; J gene: TRBJ2-7; CDR3 protein: CSASKDRVYEQYF; CDR3 DNA: TGCAGTGCTAGTAAAGACAGGGTCTACGAGCAGTACTTC
clone size: .; D gene: .; V gene: TRBV28; J gene: TRBJ1-2; CDR3 protein: CASSFQRGTGRDYGYTF; CDR3 DNA: TGTGCCAGCAGTTTCCAGAGGGGGACCGGGAGGGACTATGGCTACACCTTC
clone size: .; D gene: .; V gene: TRBV18; J gene: TRBJ1-2; CDR3 protein: CASSLGGSYGYTF; CDR3 DNA: TGTGCCAGCTCCCTTGGGGGAAGCTATGGCTACACCTTC
clone size: .; D gene: .; V gene: TRBV6-5; J gene: TRBJ2-3; CDR3 protein: CASSYSGAGTDTQYF; CDR3 DNA: TGTGCCAGCAGTTATTCGGGGGCTGGCACAGATACGCAGTATTTT
clone size: .; D gene: .; V gene: TRBV2; J gene: TRBJ2-2; CDR3 protein: CASRGTGRYRTGELFF; CDR3 DNA: TGTGCCAGCAGGGGAACAGGGAGGTATAGGACCGGGGAGCTGTTTTTT
clone size: .; D gene: .; V gene: TRBV5-4; J gene: TRBJ1-4; CDR3 protein: CASSLAGATNEKLFF; CDR3 DNA: TGTGCCAGCAGCTTGGCCGGTGCAACTAATGAAAAACTGTTTTTT
clone size: .; D gene: .; V gene: TRBV10-3; J gene: TRBJ1-6; CDR3 protein: CAGRVEYNSPLHF; CDR3 DNA: TGTGCCGGCAGGGTCGAGTATAATTCACCCCTCCACTTT
clone size: .; D gene: .; V gene: TRBV5-1; J gene: TRBJ1-5; CDR3 protein: CASSLGAPNQPQHF; CDR3 DNA: TGCGCCAGCAGCTTGGGCGCGCCCAATCAGCCCCAGCATTTT
clone size: .; D gene: .; V gene: TRBV5-4; J gene: TRBJ2-3; CDR3 protein: CASSLVDTQYF; CDR3 DNA: TGTGCCAGCAGCTTGGTGGATACGCAGTATTTT
clone size: .; D gene: TRBD1; V gene: TRBV6-5; J gene: TRBJ1-1; CDR3 protein: CASRDRAITEAFF; CDR3 DNA: TGTGCCAGCAGGGACAGGGCGATCACTGAAGCTTTCTTT
clone size: .; D gene: .; V gene: TRBV15; J gene: TRBJ1-4; CDR3 protein: CATSRAPGTNEKLFF; CDR3 DNA: TGTGCCACCAGCAGAGCCCCGGGAACTAATGAAAAACTGTTTTTT
clone size: .; D gene: .; V gene: TRBV7-2; J gene: TRBJ1-6; CDR3 protein: CASRQSTAYNSPLHF; CDR3 DNA: TGTGCCAGCAGACAATCGACAGCTTATAATTCACCCCTCCACTTT
clone size: .; D gene: .; V gene: TRBV7-2; J gene: TRBJ2-1; CDR3 protein: CASSLAQSGVRFF; CDR3 DNA: TGTGCCAGCAGCTTAGCGCAGTCAGGCGTCCGGTTCTTC
clone size: once; D gene: .; V gene: TRBV5-6; J gene: TRBJ1-4; CDR3 protein: CASSLLTSNEKLFF; CDR3 DNA: TGTGCCAGCAGCTTGCTGACCTCGAATGAAAAACTGTTTTTT
clone size: .; D gene: .; V gene: TRBV19; J gene: TRBJ2-7; CDR3 protein: CASSSAGLEQYF; CDR3 DNA: TGTGCCAGTAGTTCCGCCGGACTCGAGCAGTACTTC
clone size: .; D gene: .; V gene: TRBV7-2; J gene: TRBJ2-7; CDR3 protein: CASSLSVGTYEQYF; CDR3 DNA: TGTGCCAGCAGCTTATCAGTAGGTACCTACGAGCAGTACTTC
clone size: .; D gene: .; V gene: TRBV5-8; J gene: TRBJ2-7; CDR3 protein: CASSLGPRLGEQYF; CDR3 DNA: TGTGCCAGCAGCTTGGGGCCCCGTTTGGGCGAGCAGTACTTC
clone size: .; D gene: .; V gene: TRBV19; J gene: TRBJ2-7; CDR3 protein: CASNTGQGNDEQYF; CDR3 DNA: TGTGCCAGTAACACGGGGCAGGGGAACGACGAGCAGTACTTC
clone size: once; D gene: TRBD1; V gene: TRBV28; J gene: TRBJ1-5; CDR3 protein: CAASRLSTGGRNQPQHF; CDR3 DNA: TGTGCCGCCAGCAGATTATCCACAGGGGGAAGAAATCAGCCCCAGCATTTT
clone size: .; D gene: .; V gene: TRBV28; J gene: TRBJ2-5; CDR3 protein: CASRLNRAGAQYF; CDR3 DNA: TGTGCCAGCAGATTGAACAGGGCGGGGGCCCAGTACTTC
clone size: .; D gene: .; V gene: TRBV28; J gene: TRBJ2-3; CDR3 protein: CASSSLGSYADTQYF; CDR3 DNA: TGTGCCAGCAGCTCATTAGGTTCGTACGCAGATACGCAGTATTTT